The 3 T cell receptor beta chains listed next were all sequenced from one sample in a study of OX40 agonist ivuxolimab in advanced cancers. Some clones are missing from TCRdb's copy, which holds only in-frame ones; the method was immunoSEQ multiplex PCR. The table lists about 20,000 clones, 85% of them singletons. The material sequenced was CD4+ or CD8+ T cells sorted from blood, taken in a trial of the OX40 agonist ivuxolimab. The receptors stem from an adult with an advanced solid tumor such as melanoma, head and neck, liver or kidney cancer.

This clone was seen once. The chain uses TRBV27 and TRBJ2-1, with TRBD2 identical over 12 bases. After removal of 3 bases from V and 12 bases from J, the junction contained 6 bases not matched to a gene. The CDR3 extends over 14 amino acids. Germline CDR1 is MNHEY and CDR2 is SMNVEV (reference sequence). The CDR3 here is CASSFSASGGGQFF. The CDR3 nucleotides read TGTGCCAGCAGTTTTTCAGCTAGCGGGGGGGGGCAGTTCTTC.

The J gene is TRBJ2-7, the V gene TRBV19, with D possibly being TRBD1 (6 bases). The CDR3 contains 14 residues. V shed 3 bases and J shed 3 bases, with 12 bases lying between them. Per germline, CDR1 LNHDA and CDR2 SQIVND (reference sequence). The CDR3 protein is CASSIRRDNYEQYF. The CDR3 nucleotides are TGTGCCAGTAGTATTAGACGGGACAACTACGAGCAGTACTTC.

V and J are TRBV13 and TRBJ2-3; possible D gene TRBD1, 6 bases. With 5 bases removed from V and 2 bases from J, the gap between germline ends came to 14 bases. Germline V gene lookup returns CDR1 PRHDT and CDR2 FYEKMQ (reference sequence). The CDR3 consists of 15 residues. CDR3 nucleotides: TGTGCCAGCAGCCCACAGGGTCCAAACACAGATACGCAGTATTTT. This translates into CASSPQGPNTDTQYF. The complete variable domain, with remaining parts taken from reference TRBV13 and TRBJ2-3, reads AAGVIQSPRHLIKEKRETATLKCYPIPRHDTVYWYQQGPGQDPQFLISFYEKMQSDKGSIPDRFSAQQFSDYHSELNMSSLELGDSALYFCASSPQGPNTDTQYFGPGTRLTVL.